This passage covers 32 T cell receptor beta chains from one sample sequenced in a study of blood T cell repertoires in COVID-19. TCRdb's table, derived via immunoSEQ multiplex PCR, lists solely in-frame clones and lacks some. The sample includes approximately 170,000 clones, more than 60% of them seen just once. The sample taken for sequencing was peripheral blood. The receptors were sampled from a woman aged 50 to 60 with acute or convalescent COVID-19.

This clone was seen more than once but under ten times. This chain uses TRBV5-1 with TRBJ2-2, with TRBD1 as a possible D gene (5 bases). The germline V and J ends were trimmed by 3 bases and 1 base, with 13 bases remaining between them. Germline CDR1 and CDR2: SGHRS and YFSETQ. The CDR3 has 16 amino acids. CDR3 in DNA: TGCGCCAGCAGCTCCTCTGGACAAAGGAACACCGGGGAGCTGTTTTTT. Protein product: CASSSSGQRNTGELFF.

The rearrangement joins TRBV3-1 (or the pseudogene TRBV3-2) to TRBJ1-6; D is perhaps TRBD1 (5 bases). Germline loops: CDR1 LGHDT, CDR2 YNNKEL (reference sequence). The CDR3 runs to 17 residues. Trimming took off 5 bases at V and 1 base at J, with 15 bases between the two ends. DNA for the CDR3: TGTGCCAGCAGCGCTTTCCTAGGGGCTTCCTATAATTCACCCCTCCACTTT. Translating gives CASSAFLGASYNSPLHF.

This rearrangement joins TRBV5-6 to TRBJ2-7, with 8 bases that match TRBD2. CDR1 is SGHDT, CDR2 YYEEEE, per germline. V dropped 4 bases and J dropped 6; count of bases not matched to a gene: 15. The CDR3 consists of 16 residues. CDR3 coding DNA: TGTGCCAGCAGCAATTTTGGGGGTAGCGGGGTAGGCGAGCAGTACTTC. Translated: CASSNFGGSGVGEQYF.

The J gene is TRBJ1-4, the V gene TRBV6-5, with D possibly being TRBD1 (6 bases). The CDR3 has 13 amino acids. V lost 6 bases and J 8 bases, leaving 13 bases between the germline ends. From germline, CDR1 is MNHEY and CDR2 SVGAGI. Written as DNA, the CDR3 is TGTGCCAGCAGACCCCCAGGGGAAGAAAAACTGTTTTTT. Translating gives CASRPPGEEKLFF.

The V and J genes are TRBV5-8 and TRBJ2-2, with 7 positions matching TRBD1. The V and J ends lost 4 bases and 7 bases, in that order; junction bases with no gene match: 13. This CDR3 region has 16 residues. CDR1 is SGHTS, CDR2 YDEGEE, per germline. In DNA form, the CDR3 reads TGTGCCAGCAGCCTAAACAGGGGCGTGAGCATCGGGGAGCTGTTTTTT. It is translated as CASSLNRGVSIGELFF.

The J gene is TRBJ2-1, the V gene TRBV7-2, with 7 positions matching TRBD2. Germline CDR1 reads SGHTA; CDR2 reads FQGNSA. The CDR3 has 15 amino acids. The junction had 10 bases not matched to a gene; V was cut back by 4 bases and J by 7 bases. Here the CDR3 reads CASSSQGASGNEQFF. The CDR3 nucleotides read TGTGCCAGCAGCTCACAAGGGGCTAGCGGAAATGAGCAGTTCTTC.

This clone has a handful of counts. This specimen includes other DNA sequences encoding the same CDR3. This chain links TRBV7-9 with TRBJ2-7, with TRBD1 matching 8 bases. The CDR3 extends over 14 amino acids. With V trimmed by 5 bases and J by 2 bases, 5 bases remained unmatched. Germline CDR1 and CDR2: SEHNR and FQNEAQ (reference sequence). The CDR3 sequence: CASSPGTGAYEQYF. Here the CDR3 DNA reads TGTGCCAGCAGCCCCGGGACAGGAGCCTACGAGCAGTACTTC. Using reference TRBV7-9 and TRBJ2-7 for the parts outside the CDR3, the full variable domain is DTGVSQNPRHKITKRGQNVTFRCDPISEHNRLYWYRQTLGQGPEFLTYFQNEAQLEKSRLLSDRFSAERPKGSFSTLEIQRTEQGDSAMYLCASSPGTGAYEQYFGPGTRLTVT.

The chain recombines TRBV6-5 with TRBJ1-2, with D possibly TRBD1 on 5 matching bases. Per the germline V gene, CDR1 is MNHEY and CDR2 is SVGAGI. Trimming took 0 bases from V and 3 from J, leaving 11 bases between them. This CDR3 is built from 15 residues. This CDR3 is CASSYSRRADYGYTF. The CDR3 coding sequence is TGTGCCAGCAGTTACTCTCGCAGGGCAGACTATGGCTACACCTTC.

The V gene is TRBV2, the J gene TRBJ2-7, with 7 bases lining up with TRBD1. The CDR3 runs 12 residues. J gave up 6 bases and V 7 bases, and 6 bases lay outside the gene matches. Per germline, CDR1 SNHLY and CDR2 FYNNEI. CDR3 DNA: TGTGCCAGCACCGGACAGGAGAGCGAGCAGTACTTC. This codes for CASTGQESEQYF.

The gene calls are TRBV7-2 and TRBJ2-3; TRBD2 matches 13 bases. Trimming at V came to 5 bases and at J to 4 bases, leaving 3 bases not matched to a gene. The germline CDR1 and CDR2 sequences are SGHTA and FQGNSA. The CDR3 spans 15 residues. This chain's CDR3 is CASSQTSGGADTQYF. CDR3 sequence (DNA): TGTGCCAGCAGCCAAACTAGCGGGGGGGCAGATACGCAGTATTTT.

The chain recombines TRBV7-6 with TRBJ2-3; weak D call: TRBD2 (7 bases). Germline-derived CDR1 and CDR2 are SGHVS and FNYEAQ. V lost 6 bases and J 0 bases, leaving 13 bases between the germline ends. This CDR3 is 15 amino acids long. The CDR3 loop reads CASSRGGGSTDTQYF. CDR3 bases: TGTGCCAGCAGTCGAGGGGGGGGTAGCACAGATACGCAGTATTTT.

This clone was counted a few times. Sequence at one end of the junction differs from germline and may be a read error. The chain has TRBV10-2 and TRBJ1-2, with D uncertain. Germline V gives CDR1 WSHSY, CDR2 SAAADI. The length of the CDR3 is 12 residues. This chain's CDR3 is CASSGENYGYTF. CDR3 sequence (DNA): TGCGCCAGCAGTGGGGAGAACTACGGCTACACCTTC.

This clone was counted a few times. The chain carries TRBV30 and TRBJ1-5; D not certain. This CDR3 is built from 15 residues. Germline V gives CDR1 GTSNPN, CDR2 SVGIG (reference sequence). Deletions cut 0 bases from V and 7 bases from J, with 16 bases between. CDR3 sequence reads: CAWSVAGLRRQPQHF. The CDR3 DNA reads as TGTGCCTGGAGTGTAGCAGGACTCCGTAGGCAGCCCCAGCATTTT.

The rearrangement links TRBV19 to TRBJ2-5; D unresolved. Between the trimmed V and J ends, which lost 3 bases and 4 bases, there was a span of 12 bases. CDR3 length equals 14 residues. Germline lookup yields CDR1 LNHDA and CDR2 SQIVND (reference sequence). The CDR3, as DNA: TGTGCCAGTAGTATTGAGGTAGGAAGAGAGACCCAGTACTTC. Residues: CASSIEVGRETQYF.

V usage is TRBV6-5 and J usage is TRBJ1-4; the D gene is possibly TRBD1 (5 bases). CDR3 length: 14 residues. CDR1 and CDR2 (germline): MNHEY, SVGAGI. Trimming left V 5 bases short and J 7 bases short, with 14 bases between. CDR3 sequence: CASSRGGAGEKLFF. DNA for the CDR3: TGTGCCAGCAGTAGGGGAGGGGCGGGTGAAAAACTGTTTTTT.

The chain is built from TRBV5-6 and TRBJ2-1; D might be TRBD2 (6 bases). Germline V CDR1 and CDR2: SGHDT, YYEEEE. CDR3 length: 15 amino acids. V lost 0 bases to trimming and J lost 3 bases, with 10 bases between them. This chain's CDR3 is CASSLEIADYNEQFF. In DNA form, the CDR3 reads TGTGCCAGCAGCTTGGAGATAGCGGACTACAATGAGCAGTTCTTC.

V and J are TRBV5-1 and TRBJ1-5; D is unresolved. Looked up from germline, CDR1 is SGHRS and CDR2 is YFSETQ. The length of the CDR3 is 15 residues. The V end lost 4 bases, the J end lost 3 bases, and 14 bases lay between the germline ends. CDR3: CASSPLNSHNQPQHF. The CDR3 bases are TGCGCCAGCAGCCCGTTAAACAGCCACAATCAGCCCCAGCATTTT.

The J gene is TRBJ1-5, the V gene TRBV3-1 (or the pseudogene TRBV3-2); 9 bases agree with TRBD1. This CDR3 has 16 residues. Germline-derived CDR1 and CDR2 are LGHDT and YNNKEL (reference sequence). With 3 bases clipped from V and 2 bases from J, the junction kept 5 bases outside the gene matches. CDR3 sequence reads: CASSHQDRGGNQPQHF. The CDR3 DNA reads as TGTGCCAGCAGCCACCAGGACAGGGGCGGCAATCAGCCCCAGCATTTT.

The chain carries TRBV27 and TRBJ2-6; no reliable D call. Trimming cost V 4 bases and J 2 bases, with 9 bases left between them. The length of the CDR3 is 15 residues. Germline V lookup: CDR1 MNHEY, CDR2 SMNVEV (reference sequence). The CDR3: CASSSVSAGANVLTF. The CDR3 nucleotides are TGTGCCAGCAGTTCGGTCAGCGCTGGGGCCAACGTCCTGACTTTC.

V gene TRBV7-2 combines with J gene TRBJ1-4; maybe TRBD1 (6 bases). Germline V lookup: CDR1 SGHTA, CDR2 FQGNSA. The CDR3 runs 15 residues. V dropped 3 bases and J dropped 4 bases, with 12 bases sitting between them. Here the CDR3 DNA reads TGTGCCAGCAGCTTGCAGGGGTCCCATAATGAAAAACTGTTTTTT. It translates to CASSLQGSHNEKLFF.

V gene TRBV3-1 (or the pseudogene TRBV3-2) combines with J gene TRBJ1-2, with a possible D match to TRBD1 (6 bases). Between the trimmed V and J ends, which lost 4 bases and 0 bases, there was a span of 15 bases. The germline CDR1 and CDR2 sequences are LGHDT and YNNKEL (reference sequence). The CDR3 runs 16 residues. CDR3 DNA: TGTGCCAGCAGCCCGGACAGACGGCAAGCTAACTATGGCTACACCTTC. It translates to CASSPDRRQANYGYTF.

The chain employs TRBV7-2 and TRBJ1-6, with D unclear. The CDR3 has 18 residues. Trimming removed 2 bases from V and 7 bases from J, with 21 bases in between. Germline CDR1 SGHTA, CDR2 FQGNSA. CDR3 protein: CASSLLSNRQVTNSPLHF. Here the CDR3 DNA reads TGTGCCAGCAGCTTACTTAGTAACAGACAAGTTACAAATTCACCCCTCCACTTT. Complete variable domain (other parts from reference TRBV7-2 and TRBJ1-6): GAGVSQSPSNKVTEKGKDVELRCDPISGHTALYWYRQSLGQGLEFLIYFQGNSAPDKSGLPSDRFSAERTGGSVSTLTIQRTQQEDSAVYLCASSLLSNRQVTNSPLHFGNGTRLTVT.

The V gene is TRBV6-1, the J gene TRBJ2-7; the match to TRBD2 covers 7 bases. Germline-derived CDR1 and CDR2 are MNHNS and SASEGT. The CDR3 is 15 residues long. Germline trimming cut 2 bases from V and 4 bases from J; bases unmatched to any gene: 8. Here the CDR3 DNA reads TGTGCCAGCAGTGAATGGGGGAGGGTAGAGTACGAGCAGTACTTC. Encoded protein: CASSEWGRVEYEQYF.

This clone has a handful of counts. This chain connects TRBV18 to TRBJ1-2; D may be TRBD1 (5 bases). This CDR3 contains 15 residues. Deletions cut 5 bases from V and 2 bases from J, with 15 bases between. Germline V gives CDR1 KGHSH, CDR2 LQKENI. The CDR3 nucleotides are TGTGCCAGCTCATTCCAGGGAGGTGGGAACTATGGCTACACCTTC. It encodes CASSFQGGGNYGYTF. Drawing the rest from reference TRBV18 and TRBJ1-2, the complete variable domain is NAGVMQNPRHLVRRRGQEARLRCSPMKGHSHVYWYRQLPEEGLKFMVYLQKENIIDESGMPKERFSAEFPKEGPSILRIQQVVRGDSAAYFCASSFQGGGNYGYTFGSGTRLTVV.

The CDR3 coding sequence is TGTGCCAGCTCACCAAGAACAGGGCTTTATTACGAGCAGTACTTC. This gives the protein CASSPRTGLYYEQYF. The chain employs TRBV18 and TRBJ2-7, with a possible D match to TRBD1 (6 bases). V was cut by 2 bases and J by 4 bases, with 15 bases left in between. This CDR3 is built from 15 residues. CDR1 and CDR2 (germline): KGHSH, LQKENI.

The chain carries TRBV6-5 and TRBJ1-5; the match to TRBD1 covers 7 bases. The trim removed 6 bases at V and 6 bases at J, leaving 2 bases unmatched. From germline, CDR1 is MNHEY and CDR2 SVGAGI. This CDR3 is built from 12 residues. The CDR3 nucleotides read TGTGCCAGCAGCACAGGGGTTCAGCCCCAGCATTTT. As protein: CASSTGVQPQHF.

CDR3 coding DNA: TGTGCCAGCAGCGCCGAGGGCTTTTTCTCCTACAATGAGCAGTTCTTC. Translation gives CASSAEGFFSYNEQFF. J is TRBJ2-1 and V is TRBV9, with a tentative D call TRBD2 (5 bases). Germline CDR1 SGDLS, CDR2 YYNGEE. The CDR3 consists of 16 residues. Trimming left V 3 bases short and J 0 bases short, with 13 bases between.

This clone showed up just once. CDR3 DNA sequence: TGTGCCAGCAGTGCGGGACAGGGGAGGAAGACCCAGTACTTC. Amino acid sequence: CASSAGQGRKTQYF. The chain has TRBV2 and TRBJ2-5, with 10 positions matching TRBD1. The V segment lost 4 bases and the J segment 6 bases; nucleotides outside the gene matches: 5. CDR3 length: 14 residues. Germline CDR1 reads SNHLY; CDR2 reads FYNNEI.

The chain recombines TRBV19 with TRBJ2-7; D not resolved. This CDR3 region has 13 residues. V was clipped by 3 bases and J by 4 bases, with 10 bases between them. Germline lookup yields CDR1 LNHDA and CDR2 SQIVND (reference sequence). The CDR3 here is CASSIPPTYEQYF. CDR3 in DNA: TGTGCCAGTAGTATCCCTCCGACATACGAGCAGTACTTC. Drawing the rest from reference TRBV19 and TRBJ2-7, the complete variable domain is DGGITQSPKYLFRKEGQNVTLSCEQNLNHDAMYWYRQDPGQGLRLIYYSQIVNDFQKGDIAEGYSVSREKKESFPLTVTSAQKNPTAFYLCASSIPPTYEQYFGPGTRLTVT.

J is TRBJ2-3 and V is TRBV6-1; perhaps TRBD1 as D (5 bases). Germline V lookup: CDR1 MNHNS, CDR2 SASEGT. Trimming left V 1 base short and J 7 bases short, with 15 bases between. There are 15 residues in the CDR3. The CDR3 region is CASSEGGPRLHTQYF. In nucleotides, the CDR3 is TGTGCCAGCAGTGAAGGGGGCCCCCGGCTTCATACGCAGTATTTT.

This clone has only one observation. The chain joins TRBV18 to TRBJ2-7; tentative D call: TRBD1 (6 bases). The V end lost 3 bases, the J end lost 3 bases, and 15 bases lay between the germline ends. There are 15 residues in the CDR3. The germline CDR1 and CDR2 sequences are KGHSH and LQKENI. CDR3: CASSPSWTANYEQYF. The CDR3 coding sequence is TGTGCCAGCTCACCGAGTTGGACAGCGAACTACGAGCAGTACTTC. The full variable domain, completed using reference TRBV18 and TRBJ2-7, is NAGVMQNPRHLVRRRGQEARLRCSPMKGHSHVYWYRQLPEEGLKFMVYLQKENIIDESGMPKERFSAEFPKEGPSILRIQQVVRGDSAAYFCASSPSWTANYEQYFGPGTRLTVT.

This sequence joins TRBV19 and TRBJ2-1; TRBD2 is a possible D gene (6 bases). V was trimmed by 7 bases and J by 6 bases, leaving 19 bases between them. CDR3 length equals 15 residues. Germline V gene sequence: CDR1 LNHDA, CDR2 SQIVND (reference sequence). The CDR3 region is CASKTRELDANEQFF. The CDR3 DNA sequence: TGTGCCAGTAAAACCCGGGAGCTAGACGCCAATGAGCAGTTCTTC.